The 21 T cell receptor beta chains presented below share a single source sample, sequenced in a study of cytomegalovirus exposure and HLA in healthy donors. TCRdb's copy holds only in-frame clones and misses some; the assay was immunoSEQ multiplex PCR. The sample carries under 150,000 clones, approximately 91% recorded once. The sequencing sample was made of PBMCs. The receptor source for this set is a man between 18 and 29 years old in good health and CMV-seronegative.

The chain uses TRBV5-6 and TRBJ1-1; a possible D gene is TRBD1 (5 bases). CDR1 is SGHDT, CDR2 YYEEEE, per germline. The CDR3 has 15 amino acids. Trimming took off 0 bases at V and 0 bases at J, with 9 bases between the two ends. The CDR3 loop reads CASSLGLQVNTEAFF. CDR3 coding DNA: TGTGCCAGCAGCTTGGGCTTACAGGTGAACACTGAAGCTTTCTTT.

The chain joins TRBV18 to TRBJ2-7; 10 nucleotides line up with TRBD1. Germline V gene data show CDR1 as KGHSH and CDR2 as LQKENI. V lost 3 bases, J lost 2 bases, and 1 base stayed unmatched. The CDR3 runs to 14 residues. As DNA, the CDR3 is TGTGCCAGCTCACCCGGGACAGGGGCCTACGAGCAGTACGTC. Amino acid sequence: CASSPGTGAYEQYV.

V is TRBV23-1 and J is TRBJ1-4, with D maybe TRBD1 (6 bases). TRBV23-1 is placed among ORFs of uncertain function. This CDR3 region has 17 residues. The V and J ends lost 3 bases and 6 bases respectively, with 20 bases between them. The CDR3 sequence is CASSHGGGGTSDEKLFF. The CDR3 DNA reads as TGCGCCAGCAGTCACGGGGGAGGGGGAACTTCAGATGAAAAACTGTTTTTT.

The rearrangement joins TRBV6-1 to TRBJ1-5, with D unclear. This CDR3 is 14 amino acids long. Germline CDR1 reads MNHNS; CDR2 reads SASEGT. V was trimmed by 6 bases and J by 4 bases, leaving 13 bases between them. CDR3 sequence: CASRAGIGNQPQHF. The CDR3 DNA reads as TGTGCCAGCAGGGCCGGGATAGGAAATCAGCCCCAGCATTTT.

V is TRBV4-1 and J is TRBJ1-4; no firm D call. Germline V gene data show CDR1 as MGHRA and CDR2 as YSYEKL. The CDR3 spans 12 residues. V lost 2 bases and J 6 bases, leaving 4 bases between the germline ends. The CDR3 nucleotides read TGCGCCAGCAGCCAACCATATGAAAAACTGTTTTTT. Translation gives CASSQPYEKLFF.

The CDR3 here is CASSLPRQLHNEQFF. The CDR3 coding sequence is TGTGCCAGCAGCTTACCGCGACAGCTACACAATGAGCAGTTCTTC. The rearrangement links TRBV7-9 to TRBJ2-1; a weak D match, TRBD1 (5 bases). This CDR3 has 15 amino acids. The germline CDR1 and CDR2 sequences are SEHNR and FQNEAQ (reference sequence). V lost 2 bases and J lost 5, with 13 bases in between. The full variable domain, completed using reference TRBV7-9 and TRBJ2-1, is DTGVSQNPRHKITKRGQNVTFRCDPISEHNRLYWYRQTLGQGPEFLTYFQNEAQLEKSRLLSDRFSAERPKGSFSTLEIQRTEQGDSAMYLCASSLPRQLHNEQFFGPGTRLTVL.

The chain has TRBV7-3 and TRBJ1-1; D might be TRBD1 (5 bases). V shed 0 bases and J shed 4 bases, with 15 bases lying between them. The CDR3 has 16 residues. Germline assignment: CDR1 SGHTA and CDR2 FQGTGA. The DNA for the CDR3 is TGTGCCAGCAGCTTAACCCGGCAGGGCGGGAGCACTGAAGCTTTCTTT. Protein product: CASSLTRQGGSTEAFF. The whole variable domain, filled in from reference TRBV7-3 and TRBJ1-1, reads GAGVSQTPSNKVTEKGKYVELRCDPISGHTALYWYRQSLGQGPEFLIYFQGTGAADDSGLPNDRFFAVRPEGSVSTLKIQRTERGDSAVYLCASSLTRQGGSTEAFFGQGTRLTVV.

V is TRBV6-1 and J is TRBJ1-2; possibly TRBD1 for D (5 bases). V lost 6 bases and J 8 bases, leaving 7 bases between the germline ends. The CDR3 covers 10 residues. From germline, CDR1 is MNHNS and CDR2 SASEGT. In nucleotides, the CDR3 is TGTGCCAGCAGGGGGCTCGGCTACACCTTC. Translating it yields CASRGLGYTF.

This chain connects TRBV27 to TRBJ2-3; TRBD2 matches 15 bases. CDR1 and CDR2 from the germline V gene are MNHEY and SMNVEV (reference sequence). The CDR3 contains 15 residues. Unmatched junction bases numbered 3, after V lost 3 bases and J lost 8 bases. The CDR3 sequence is CASSFRTSGRGTQYF. The DNA for the CDR3 is TGTGCCAGCAGTTTCCGGACTAGCGGGAGGGGTACGCAGTATTTT.

The chain links TRBV5-1 to TRBJ2-3, with 7 bases aligning to TRBD2. Germline V CDR1 and CDR2: SGHRS, YFSETQ. There are 15 residues in the CDR3. Trimming took 7 bases from V and 3 from J; bases not matched to a gene: 11. CDR3 nucleotide sequence: TGCGCCAGCCGCACCCGGGGGGTACGGACAGATACGCAGTATTTT. It codes for CASRTRGVRTDTQYF.

The gene calls are TRBV6-1 and TRBJ1-4; D remains unclear. This CDR3 is built from 13 residues. Germline V gene lookup returns CDR1 MNHNS and CDR2 SASEGT. The V end lost 7 bases, the J end lost 3 bases, and 9 bases lay between the germline ends. CDR3 bases: TGTGCCAGCACAGGAGGGTCTAATGAAAAACTGTTTTTT. This sequence encodes CASTGGSNEKLFF.

The rearrangement uses TRBV28 and TRBJ2-2; 15 bases match TRBD2. The CDR3 length is 16 residues. J was trimmed by 7 bases and V by 5 bases; bases with no gene match: 5. CDR1 and CDR2 (germline): MDHEN, SYDVKM. The CDR3: CASSLGLAGGLGELFF. In DNA, the CDR3 is TGTGCCAGCAGTCTCGGACTAGCGGGGGGGCTCGGGGAGCTGTTTTTT.

This chain joins TRBV25-1 and TRBJ2-3; a weak D match, TRBD2 (6 bases). Per germline, CDR1 MGHDK and CDR2 SYGVNS. The CDR3 contains 15 residues. V was trimmed by 3 bases and J by 1 base, leaving 11 bases between them. The CDR3 reads CASSDFGRGTDTQYF. CDR3 DNA sequence: TGTGCCAGCAGTGATTTCGGGAGAGGCACAGATACGCAGTATTTT.

The chain is built from TRBV7-6 and TRBJ1-1; 7 bases fit TRBD1. The CDR3 spans 15 residues. CDR1 is SGHVS and CDR2 is FNYEAQ in the germline V gene. The V and J ends lost 4 bases and 5 bases, in that order; junction bases with no gene match: 10. The CDR3 DNA is TGTGCCAGCAGCTGGGAACAGGGGAGGAATACTGAAGCTTTCTTT. Translation gives CASSWEQGRNTEAFF.

V gene TRBV7-6 combines with J gene TRBJ1-1, with a tentative D call TRBD1 (5 bases). Germline CDR1 and CDR2: SGHVS and FNYEAQ. This CDR3 contains 15 residues. V lost 4 bases, J lost 2 bases, and 14 bases lay in between. CDR3 coding DNA: TGTGCCAGCAGCTCTGGACGGGGACTAAACACTGAAGCTTTCTTT. The encoded protein is CASSSGRGLNTEAFF.

The V gene is TRBV4-3, the J gene TRBJ2-1, with 13 nucleotides matching TRBD2. This CDR3 spans 17 amino acids. Germline CDR1 and CDR2: LGHNA and YSLEER. Trimming at V came to 1 base and at J to 6 bases, leaving 6 bases not matched to a gene. CDR3 nucleotide sequence: TGCGCCAGCAGCCAAGTAGGGACTAGCGGGATTTTCAATGAGCAGTTCTTC. It is translated as CASSQVGTSGIFNEQFF.

V and J are TRBV9 and TRBJ1-2; 7 positions agree with TRBD1. Germline CDR1 and CDR2: SGDLS and YYNGEE. V was clipped by 3 bases and J by 3 bases; unmatched bases: 5. The CDR3 is made up of 14 amino acids. The CDR3 loop is CASSAAGQDYGYTF. The CDR3 nucleotides are TGTGCCAGCAGCGCCGCCGGACAGGACTATGGCTACACCTTC.

V usage is TRBV6-5 and J usage is TRBJ2-7, with 7 bases that match TRBD2. Germline V gene sequence: CDR1 MNHEY, CDR2 SVGAGI. The CDR3 has 15 residues. V lost 7 bases to trimming and J lost 3 bases; unmatched junction nucleotides: 12. CDR3: CASNPDGGRYYEQYF. The CDR3 bases are TGTGCCAGCAATCCCGACGGGGGGAGATACTACGAGCAGTACTTC.

V gene TRBV5-1 combines with J gene TRBJ2-2, with D unresolved. CDR1 and CDR2 from the germline V gene are SGHRS and YFSETQ. The germline V and J ends were trimmed by 3 bases and 4 bases, with 10 bases remaining between them. The CDR3 has 14 amino acids. CDR3 bases: TGCGCCAGCAGCTCAACAACAGTCACCGGGGAGCTGTTTTTT. Translation gives CASSSTTVTGELFF.

This sequence joins TRBV2 and TRBJ2-1; the match to TRBD2 covers 11 bases. Trimming at V came to 8 bases and at J to 7 bases, leaving 4 bases not matched to a gene. Per the germline V gene, CDR1 is SNHLY and CDR2 is FYNNEI. This CDR3 comprises 13 residues. CDR3 coding DNA: TGTGCCAGCGAGTCTAGCGGGGGGAATGAGCAGTTCTTC. Its protein product is CASESSGGNEQFF.

J is TRBJ1-5 and V is TRBV19; D is uncertain. This CDR3 has 15 amino acids. Between the trimmed V and J ends, which lost 6 bases and 1 base, there was a span of 13 bases. Germline V gives CDR1 LNHDA, CDR2 SQIVND (reference sequence). In DNA, the CDR3 is TGTGCCAGTAGGCTCTCCCCTATGAGCAATCAGCCCCAGCATTTT. Encoded protein: CASRLSPMSNQPQHF. The complete variable domain, with remaining parts taken from reference TRBV19 and TRBJ1-5, reads DGGITQSPKYLFRKEGQNVTLSCEQNLNHDAMYWYRQDPGQGLRLIYYSQIVNDFQKGDIAEGYSVSREKKESFPLTVTSAQKNPTAFYLCASRLSPMSNQPQHFGDGTRLSIL.